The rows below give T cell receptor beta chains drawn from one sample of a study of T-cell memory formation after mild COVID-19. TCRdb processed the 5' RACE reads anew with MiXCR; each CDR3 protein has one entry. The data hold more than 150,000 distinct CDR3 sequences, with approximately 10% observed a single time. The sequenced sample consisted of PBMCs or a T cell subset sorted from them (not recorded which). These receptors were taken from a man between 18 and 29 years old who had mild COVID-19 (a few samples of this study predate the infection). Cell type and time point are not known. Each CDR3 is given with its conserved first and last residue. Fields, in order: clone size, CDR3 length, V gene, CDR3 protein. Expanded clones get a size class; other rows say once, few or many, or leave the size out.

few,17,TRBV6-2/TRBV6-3,CASSYRTGQGLQETQYF
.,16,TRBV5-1,CASSLWVGAKNTEAFF
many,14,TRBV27,CASSLSPTRETQYF
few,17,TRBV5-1,CASSSRLGGPNTGELFF
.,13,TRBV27,CASSTRGRETQYF
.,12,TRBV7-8,CASSHRDQPQHF
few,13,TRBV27,CASSSLDRGGYTF
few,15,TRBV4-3,CASSQYRDTHYGYTF
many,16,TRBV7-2,CASSLGQPTNTGELFF
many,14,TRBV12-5,CASGLVGGQETQYF
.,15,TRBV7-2,CASSLGGAGAETQYF
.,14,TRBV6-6,CASIPTYSTDTQYF
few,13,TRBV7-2,CASSPVGLQPQHF
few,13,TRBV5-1,CASSLGGGSGAFF
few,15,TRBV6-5,CASSSPGRGSYEQYF
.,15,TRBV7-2,CASSLDAGTNSPLHF
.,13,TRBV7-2,CASNLSGEETQYF
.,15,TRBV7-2,CASSLARDRGQPQHF
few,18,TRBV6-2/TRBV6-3,CASSYSSTRGELDNIQYF
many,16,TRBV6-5,CASSYGTGGISETQYF
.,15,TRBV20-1,CSARQGVRHGDTQYF
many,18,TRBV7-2,CASSPQGLGGGAPYEQYF
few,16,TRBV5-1,CASSLEGSEMNTEAFF
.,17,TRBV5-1,CASSLRLPGQVSDTQYF
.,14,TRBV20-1,CSASRQGPPYEQYF
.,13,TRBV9,CASSAGRGTEAFF